These 15 T cell receptor beta chains were sequenced from one sample in a study of cytomegalovirus exposure and HLA in healthy donors. The PCR ran on 60 Vbeta and 13 Jbeta primers. TCRdb's table, derived via immunoSEQ multiplex PCR, lists solely in-frame clones and lacks some. The sample holds about 120,000 clones; around 80% are singletons and the top ten take approximately 11%. What was sequenced was PBMCs. These receptors were obtained from a man in his thirties or forties in good health and CMV-seropositive.

This clone was counted only a few times. The rearrangement joins TRBV11-3 to TRBJ2-1; TRBD2 agrees at 7 bases. Germline-derived CDR1 and CDR2 are SGHNT and YENEEA. V shed 3 bases and J 3 bases; nucleotides not matched to a gene: 5. The CDR3 contains 15 residues. This chain's CDR3 is CASSLGGSNYNEQFF. Written as DNA, the CDR3 is TGTGCCAGCAGCTTGGGCGGGAGCAACTACAATGAGCAGTTCTTC.

The chain recombines TRBV5-1 with TRBJ2-7; possible D gene TRBD2, 6 bases. Trimming removed 4 bases at V and 7 bases at J, with 15 bases between. The germline V gene encodes CDR1 SGHRS and CDR2 YFSETQ. This CDR3 region has 13 residues. The CDR3 nucleotides read TGCGCCAGCAGCCCTGATCCGGAGGGAGAGCAGTACTTC. This encodes CASSPDPEGEQYF.

The chain carries TRBV19 and TRBJ2-4, with D possibly matching TRBD1 (6 bases). V was pared by 7 bases and J by 2 bases, with 12 bases between. The CDR3 is made up of 14 amino acids. Germline CDR1 is LNHDA and CDR2 is SQIVND (reference sequence). CDR3 in amino acids: CASNRDKSKNIQYF. CDR3 nucleotides: TGTGCCAGTAATCGGGACAAATCCAAAAACATTCAGTACTTC.

This chain connects TRBV7-6 to TRBJ2-1, with 10 bases that match TRBD2. CDR1 and CDR2 from the germline V gene are SGHVS and FNYEAQ. V lost 3 bases to trimming and J lost 4 bases; unmatched junction nucleotides: 6. This CDR3 is 16 amino acids long. Written as DNA, the CDR3 is TGTGCCAGCAGCTTTCTAGCGGGAGTGAGTTACAATGAGCAGTTCTTC. The encoded protein is CASSFLAGVSYNEQFF.

The CDR3 nucleotides are TGTGCCAGCAGTGAAGTAGAGAAACGGTATTCCGGGGAGCTGTTTTTT. Translation: CASSEVEKRYSGELFF. The rearrangement uses TRBV6-1 and TRBJ2-2; D is ambiguous. In germline, CDR1 is MNHNS, CDR2 SASEGT. CDR3 size: 16 residues. V was pared by 1 base and J by 6 bases, with 15 bases between.

The V call is TRBV5-1, the J call TRBJ1-5; 9 nucleotides line up with TRBD1. This CDR3 has 16 residues. The germline V gene encodes CDR1 SGHRS and CDR2 YFSETQ. The V gene end was trimmed by 0 bases and the J gene end by 4 bases; junction bases not matched to a gene: 5. The DNA for the CDR3 is TGCGCCAGCAGCTTGGGTTTCGACAGGGGGAATCAGCCCCAGCATTTT. Residues: CASSLGFDRGNQPQHF.

This clone has just one count. J is TRBJ2-3 and V is TRBV6-5; 10 bases align to TRBD1. Germline lookup yields CDR1 MNHEY and CDR2 SVGAGI. V shed 7 bases, J shed 6 bases, and the junction held 7 bases outside the gene matches. CDR3 size: 14 residues. This chain's CDR3 is CASIRTGGGDTQYF. DNA for the CDR3: TGTGCCAGCATCAGGACAGGGGGAGGGGATACGCAGTATTTT.

This clone has only a few counts. V gene TRBV28 combines with J gene TRBJ2-3; the match to TRBD2 covers 10 bases. V lost 2 bases to trimming and J lost 4 bases; unmatched junction nucleotides: 9. This CDR3 has 17 amino acids. Germline values: CDR1 MDHEN, CDR2 SYDVKM. In DNA form, the CDR3 reads TGTGCCAGCAGTTTAGAGATGGCTAGCGGGAGACCAGATACGCAGTATTTT. Its protein is CASSLEMASGRPDTQYF.

Concerning this clone itself: The junction departs from the called germline gene at one end, perhaps through a read error. This chain joins TRBV12-5 and TRBJ2-7, with D maybe TRBD1 (5 bases). The CDR3 consists of 13 residues. Germline V gene lookup returns CDR1 LGHNT and CDR2 FRNRAP. Here the CDR3 reads CASALRTRGEQYF. In DNA form, the CDR3 reads TGTGCTAGTGCTTTGAGGACAAGAGGCGAGCAGTACTTC. The full variable domain, with the rest looked up from reference TRBV12-5 and TRBJ2-7, is DARVTQTPRHKVTEMGQEVTMRCQPILGHNTVFWYRQTMMQGLELLAYFRNRAPLDDSGMPKDRFSAEMPDATLATLKIQPSEPRDSAVYFCASALRTRGEQYFGPGTRLTVT.

J is TRBJ1-1 and V is TRBV10-3, with a possible D match to TRBD1 (5 bases). Trimming shortened V by 3 bases and J by 5 bases, and 13 bases separated the two germline ends. This CDR3 spans 14 amino acids. CDR1 and CDR2 (germline): ENHRY, SYGVKD. The CDR3 sequence is CAISDGTRKTEAFF. The CDR3 DNA sequence: TGTGCCATCAGTGACGGGACTCGAAAGACTGAAGCTTTCTTT.

This clone appeared a single time. The chain couples TRBV28 to TRBJ1-2; a weak D match, TRBD1 (5 bases). V lost 7 bases and J lost 3, with 24 bases in between. The length of the CDR3 is 17 residues. Germline V gives CDR1 MDHEN, CDR2 SYDVKM. CDR3 sequence: CASTVDLGGRGDYGYTF. Written as DNA, the CDR3 is TGTGCCAGCACCGTTGATTTGGGGGGGAGAGGGGACTATGGCTACACCTTC.

This chain uses TRBV5-1 with TRBJ2-7; D is ambiguous. The germline V gene has CDR1 SGHRS and CDR2 YFSETQ. The V gene lost 0 bases and the J gene lost 9 bases, with 10 bases spanning the gap. The CDR3 runs to 12 residues. The CDR3 sequence is CASSLGSSWQYF. Written as DNA, the CDR3 is TGCGCCAGCAGCTTGGGCAGTAGCTGGCAGTACTTC. Together with reference TRBV5-1 and TRBJ2-7, the CDR3 gives the full variable domain: KAGVTQTPRYLIKTRGQQVTLSCSPISGHRSVSWYQQTPGQGLQFLFEYFSETQRNKGNFPGRFSGRQFSNSRSEMNVSTLELGDSALYLCASSLGSSWQYFGPGTRLTVT.

This clone was counted once. V is TRBV7-2 and J is TRBJ2-1, with D possibly TRBD1 on 5 matching bases. V was trimmed by 1 base and J by 0 bases, leaving 13 bases between them. Germline-derived CDR1 and CDR2 are SGHTA and FQGNSA. This CDR3 has 17 amino acids. The CDR3 is CASSLGRGQSSYNEQFF. CDR3 nucleotide sequence: TGTGCCAGCAGCTTAGGTAGGGGCCAAAGCTCCTACAATGAGCAGTTCTTC. Full variable domain (remainder filled in from reference TRBV7-2 and TRBJ2-1): GAGVSQSPSNKVTEKGKDVELRCDPISGHTALYWYRQSLGQGLEFLIYFQGNSAPDKSGLPSDRFSAERTGGSVSTLTIQRTQQEDSAVYLCASSLGRGQSSYNEQFFGPGTRLTVL.

This chain connects TRBV9 to TRBJ2-7; 9 nucleotides align to TRBD1. V was clipped by 3 bases and J by 4 bases; unmatched bases: 5. Per germline, CDR1 SGDLS and CDR2 YYNGEE. This CDR3 spans 14 amino acids. CDR3 loop: CASSAGQGGYEQYF. CDR3 nucleotides: TGTGCCAGCAGCGCGGGACAGGGAGGTTACGAGCAGTACTTC.

The rearrangement links TRBV11-2 to TRBJ2-7; D remains ambiguous. Germline CDR1 is SGHAT and CDR2 is FQNNGV. V was cut by 0 bases and J by 1 base, with 10 bases left in between. The CDR3 sequence is 15 residues long. The CDR3 protein is CASSLDRTVSYEQYF. CDR3 DNA: TGTGCCAGCAGCTTAGATAGAACAGTTTCCTACGAGCAGTACTTC.